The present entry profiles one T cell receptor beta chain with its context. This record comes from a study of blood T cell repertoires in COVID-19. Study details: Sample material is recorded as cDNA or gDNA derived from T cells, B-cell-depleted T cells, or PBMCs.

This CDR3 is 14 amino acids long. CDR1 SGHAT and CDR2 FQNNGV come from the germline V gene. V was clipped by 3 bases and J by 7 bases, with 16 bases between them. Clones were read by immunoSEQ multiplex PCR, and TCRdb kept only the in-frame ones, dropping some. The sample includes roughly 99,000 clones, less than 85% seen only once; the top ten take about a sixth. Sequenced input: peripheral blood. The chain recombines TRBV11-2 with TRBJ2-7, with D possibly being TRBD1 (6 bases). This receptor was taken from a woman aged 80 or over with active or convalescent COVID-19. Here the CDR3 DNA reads TGTGCCAGCAGCTTGGACATCAGGGGTAGAGAGCAGTACTTC. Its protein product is CASSLDIRGREQYF.